This T cell receptor (beta chain) was captured by sequencing in a study of T cell changes during pregnancy in multiple sclerosis. The table came from immunoSEQ multiplex PCR; TCRdb's copy has only in-frame clones and leaves some out. Of 100,000 to 110,000 clones listed, approximately 90% are singletons. This CDR3 comprises 15 residues. Per the germline V gene, CDR1 is LNHDA and CDR2 is SQIVND (reference sequence). V dropped 3 bases and J dropped 10; count of bases not matched to a gene: 7. This material consisted of peripheral blood, taken after pregnancy. The receptor was isolated from a female donor with multiple sclerosis, enrolled in a pregnancy study. V is TRBV19 and J is TRBJ2-1; TRBD2 agrees at 12 bases. The CDR3 here is CASSMRTSGIGEQFF. The CDR3 DNA reads as TGTGCCAGTAGTATGAGGACTAGCGGGATTGGAGAGCAGTTCTTC.